The 3 T cell receptor beta chains listed next were all sequenced from one sample in a study of blood T cell repertoires in COVID-19. TCRdb keeps only in-frame clones here, not all; method: immunoSEQ multiplex PCR. The data show fewer than 200,000 clones, about four fifths seen once. Sequences were obtained from peripheral blood. Every receptor here comes from a man aged 40-50 years who had recovered from COVID-19.

This sequence joins TRBV28 and TRBJ2-6; tentative D call: TRBD1 (5 bases). Trimming stripped 6 bases from V and 3 bases from J, with 6 bases between. Germline assignment: CDR1 MDHEN and CDR2 SYDVKM. The CDR3 contains 13 residues. CDR3 protein: CASSDSGANVLTF. The CDR3 DNA sequence: TGTGCCAGCAGCGACAGTGGGGCCAACGTCCTGACTTTC.

The V gene is TRBV18, the J gene TRBJ2-1; a weak D match, TRBD2 (5 bases). V was pared by 3 bases and J by 1 base, with 16 bases between. CDR3 length: 17 amino acids. Germline V CDR1 and CDR2: KGHSH, LQKENI. CDR3 in amino acids: CASSPQGGGKSYNEQFF. CDR3 sequence (DNA): TGTGCCAGCTCACCTCAAGGAGGAGGAAAGTCCTACAATGAGCAGTTCTTC.

The chain recombines TRBV19 with TRBJ2-2; 8 bases align to TRBD1. The V gene end was trimmed by 4 bases and the J gene end by 1 base; junction bases not matched to a gene: 2. This CDR3 is built from 15 residues. Germline V gene sequence: CDR1 LNHDA, CDR2 SQIVND (reference sequence). The CDR3 region is CASSTQGGNTGELFF. As DNA, the CDR3 is TGTGCCAGTAGTACACAGGGGGGGAACACCGGGGAGCTGTTTTTT.